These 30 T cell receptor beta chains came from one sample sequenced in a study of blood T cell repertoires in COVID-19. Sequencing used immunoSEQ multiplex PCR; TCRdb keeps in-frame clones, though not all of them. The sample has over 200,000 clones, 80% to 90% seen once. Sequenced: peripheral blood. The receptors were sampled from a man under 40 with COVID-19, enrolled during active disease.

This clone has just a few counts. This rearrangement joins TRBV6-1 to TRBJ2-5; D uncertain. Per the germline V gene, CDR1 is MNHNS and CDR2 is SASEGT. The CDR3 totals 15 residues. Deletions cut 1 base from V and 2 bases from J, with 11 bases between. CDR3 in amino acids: CASSEVRGSQETQYF. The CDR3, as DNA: TGTGCCAGCAGTGAAGTGCGAGGATCTCAAGAGACCCAGTACTTC.

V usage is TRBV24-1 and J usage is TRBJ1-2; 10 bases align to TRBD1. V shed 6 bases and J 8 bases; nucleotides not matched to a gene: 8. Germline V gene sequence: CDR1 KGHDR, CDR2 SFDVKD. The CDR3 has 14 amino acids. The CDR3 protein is CATSPRQGAGGYTF. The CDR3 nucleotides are TGTGCCACCAGTCCTAGACAGGGGGCAGGGGGCTACACCTTC.

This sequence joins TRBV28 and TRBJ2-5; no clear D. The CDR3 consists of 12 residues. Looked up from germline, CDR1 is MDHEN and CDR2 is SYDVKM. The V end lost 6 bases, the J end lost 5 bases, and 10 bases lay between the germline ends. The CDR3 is CASSLLGETQYF. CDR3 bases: TGTGCCAGCAGCCTACTCGGGGAGACCCAGTACTTC.

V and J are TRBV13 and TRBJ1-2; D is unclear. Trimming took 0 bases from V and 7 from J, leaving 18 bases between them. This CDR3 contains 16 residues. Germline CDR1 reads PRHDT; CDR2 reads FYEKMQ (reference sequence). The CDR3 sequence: CASSLGLTSISGGYTF. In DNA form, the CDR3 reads TGTGCCAGCAGCTTAGGTCTGACTTCTATATCGGGTGGCTACACCTTC.

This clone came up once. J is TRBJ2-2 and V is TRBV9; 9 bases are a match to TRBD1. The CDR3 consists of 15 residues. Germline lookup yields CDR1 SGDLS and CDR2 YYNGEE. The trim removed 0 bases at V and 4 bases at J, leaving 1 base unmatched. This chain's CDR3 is CASSVVGQGTGELFF. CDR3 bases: TGTGCCAGCAGCGTAGTGGGACAGGGCACCGGGGAGCTGTTTTTT.

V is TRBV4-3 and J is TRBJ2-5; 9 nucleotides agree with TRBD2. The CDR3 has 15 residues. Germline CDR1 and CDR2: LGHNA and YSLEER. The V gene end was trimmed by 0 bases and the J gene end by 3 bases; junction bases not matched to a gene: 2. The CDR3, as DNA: TGCGCCAGCAGCCAAGACGGCGGGAGGGAAGAGACCCAGTACTTC. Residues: CASSQDGGREETQYF.

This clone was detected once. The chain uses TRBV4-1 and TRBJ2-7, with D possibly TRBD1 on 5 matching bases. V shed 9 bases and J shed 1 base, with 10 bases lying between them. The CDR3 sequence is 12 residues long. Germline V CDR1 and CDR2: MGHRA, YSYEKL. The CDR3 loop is CASQGVSYEQYF. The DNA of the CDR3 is TGCGCCAGTCAGGGCGTATCCTACGAGCAGTACTTC.

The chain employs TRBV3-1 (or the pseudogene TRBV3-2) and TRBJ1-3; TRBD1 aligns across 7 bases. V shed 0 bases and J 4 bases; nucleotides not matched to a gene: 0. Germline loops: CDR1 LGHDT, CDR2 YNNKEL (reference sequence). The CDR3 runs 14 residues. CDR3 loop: CASSQEGGGNTIYF. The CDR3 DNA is TGTGCCAGCAGCCAAGAAGGGGGCGGAAACACCATATATTTT.

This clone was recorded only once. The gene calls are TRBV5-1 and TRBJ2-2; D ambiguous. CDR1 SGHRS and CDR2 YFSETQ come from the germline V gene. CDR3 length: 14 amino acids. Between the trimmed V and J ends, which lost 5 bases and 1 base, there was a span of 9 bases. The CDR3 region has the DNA TGCGCCAGCAGGCGAGCAGGGAACACCGGGGAGCTGTTTTTT. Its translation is CASRRAGNTGELFF.

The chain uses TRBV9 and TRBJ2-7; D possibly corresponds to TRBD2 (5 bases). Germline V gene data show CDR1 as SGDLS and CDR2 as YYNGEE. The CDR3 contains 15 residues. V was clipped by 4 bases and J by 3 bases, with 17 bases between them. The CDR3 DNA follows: TGTGCCAGCAGCCCGACCGGGGAATCGGACTACGAGCAGTACTTC. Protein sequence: CASSPTGESDYEQYF.

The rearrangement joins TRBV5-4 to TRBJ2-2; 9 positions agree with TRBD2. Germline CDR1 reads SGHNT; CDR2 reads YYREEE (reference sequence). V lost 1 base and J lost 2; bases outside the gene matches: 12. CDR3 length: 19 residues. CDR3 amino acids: CASSLTRASGTSNTGELFF. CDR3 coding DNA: TGTGCCAGCAGCTTGACCAGAGCTAGCGGGACAAGTAACACCGGGGAGCTGTTTTTT.

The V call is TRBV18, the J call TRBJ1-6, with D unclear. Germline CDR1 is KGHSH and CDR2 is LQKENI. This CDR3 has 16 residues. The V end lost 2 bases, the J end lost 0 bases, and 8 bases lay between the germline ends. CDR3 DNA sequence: TGTGCCAGCTCACCAGAGGCGAGCTCCTATAATTCACCCCTCCACTTT. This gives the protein CASSPEASSYNSPLHF. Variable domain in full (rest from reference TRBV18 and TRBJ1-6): NAGVMQNPRHLVRRRGQEARLRCSPMKGHSHVYWYRQLPEEGLKFMVYLQKENIIDESGMPKERFSAEFPKEGPSILRIQQVVRGDSAAYFCASSPEASSYNSPLHFGNGTRLTVT.

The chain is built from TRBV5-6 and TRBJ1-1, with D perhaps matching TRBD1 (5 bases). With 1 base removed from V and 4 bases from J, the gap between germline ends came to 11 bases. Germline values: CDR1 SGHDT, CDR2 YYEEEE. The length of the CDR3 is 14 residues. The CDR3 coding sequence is TGTGCCAGCAGCTTGACAGGATTGGCCACTGAAGCTTTCTTT. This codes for CASSLTGLATEAFF.

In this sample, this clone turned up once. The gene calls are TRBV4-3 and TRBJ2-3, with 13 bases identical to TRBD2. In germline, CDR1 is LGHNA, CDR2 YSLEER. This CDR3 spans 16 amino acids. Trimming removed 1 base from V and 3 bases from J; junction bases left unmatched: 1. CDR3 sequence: CASSQGTSGSTDTQYF. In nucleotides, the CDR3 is TGCGCCAGCAGCCAAGGGACTAGCGGGAGTACAGATACGCAGTATTTT.

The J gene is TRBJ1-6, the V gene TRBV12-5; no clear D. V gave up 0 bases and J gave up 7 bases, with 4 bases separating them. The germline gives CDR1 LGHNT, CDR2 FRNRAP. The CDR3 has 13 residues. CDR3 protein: CASGLVGNSPLHF. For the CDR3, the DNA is TGTGCTAGTGGTTTGGTGGGCAATTCACCCCTCCACTTT.

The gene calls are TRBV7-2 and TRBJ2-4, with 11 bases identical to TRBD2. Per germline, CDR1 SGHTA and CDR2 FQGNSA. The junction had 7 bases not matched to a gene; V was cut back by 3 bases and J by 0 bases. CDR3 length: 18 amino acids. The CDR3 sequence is CASSLTGTSGPAKNIQYF. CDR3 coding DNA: TGTGCCAGCAGCTTGACAGGGACTAGCGGACCAGCCAAAAACATTCAGTACTTC.

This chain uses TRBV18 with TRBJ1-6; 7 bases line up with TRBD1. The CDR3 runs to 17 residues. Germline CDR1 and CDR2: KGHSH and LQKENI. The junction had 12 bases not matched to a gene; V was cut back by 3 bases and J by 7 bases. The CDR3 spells CASSPPQGISGNSPLHF. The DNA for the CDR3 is TGTGCCAGCTCACCCCCACAGGGGATTTCGGGCAATTCACCCCTCCACTTT.

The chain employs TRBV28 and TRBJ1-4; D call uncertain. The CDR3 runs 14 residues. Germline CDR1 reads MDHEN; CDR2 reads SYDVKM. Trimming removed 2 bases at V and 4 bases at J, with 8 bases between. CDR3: CASSLESLNEKLFF. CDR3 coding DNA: TGTGCCAGCAGTTTAGAGAGCCTTAATGAAAAACTGTTTTTT.

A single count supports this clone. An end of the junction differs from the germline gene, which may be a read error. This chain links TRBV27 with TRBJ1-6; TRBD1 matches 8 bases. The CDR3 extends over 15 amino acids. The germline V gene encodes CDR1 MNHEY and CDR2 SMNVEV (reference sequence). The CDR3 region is CAIGQGSSYNSPLHF. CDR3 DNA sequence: TGCGCGATTGGACAGGGAAGCTCCTATAATTCACCCCTCCACTTT.

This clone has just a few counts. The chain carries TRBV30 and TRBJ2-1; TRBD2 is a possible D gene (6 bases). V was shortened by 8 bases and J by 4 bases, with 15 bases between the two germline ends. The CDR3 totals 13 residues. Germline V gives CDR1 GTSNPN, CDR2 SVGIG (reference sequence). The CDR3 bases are TGTGCCGGCCTAGCGCTAGCTTACAATGAGCAGTTCTTC. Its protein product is CAGLALAYNEQFF.

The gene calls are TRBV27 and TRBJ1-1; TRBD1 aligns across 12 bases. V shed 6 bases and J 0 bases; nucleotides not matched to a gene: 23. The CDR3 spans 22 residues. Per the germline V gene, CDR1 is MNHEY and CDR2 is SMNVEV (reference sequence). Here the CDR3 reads CASSPNLIRDRGLSRMNTEAFF. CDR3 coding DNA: TGTGCCAGCAGCCCCAACCTTATCCGGGACAGGGGGCTGTCGCGTATGAACACTGAAGCTTTCTTT.

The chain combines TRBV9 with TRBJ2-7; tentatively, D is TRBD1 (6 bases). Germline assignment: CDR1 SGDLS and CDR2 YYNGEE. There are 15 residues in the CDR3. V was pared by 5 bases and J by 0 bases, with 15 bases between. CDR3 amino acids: CASSPSGGPSYEQYF. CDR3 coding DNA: TGTGCCAGCAGTCCTAGTGGGGGCCCCTCCTACGAGCAGTACTTC.

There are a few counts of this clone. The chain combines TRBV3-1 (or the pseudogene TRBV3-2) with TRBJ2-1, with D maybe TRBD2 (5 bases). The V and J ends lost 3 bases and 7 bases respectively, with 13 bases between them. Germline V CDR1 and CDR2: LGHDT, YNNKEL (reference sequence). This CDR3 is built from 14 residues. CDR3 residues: CASSQDVSGNEQFF. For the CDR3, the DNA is TGTGCCAGCAGCCAGGACGTTTCGGGGAATGAGCAGTTCTTC.

CDR3 sequence (DNA): TGTGCCAGCAGCTCCCGGGGGGGGCGGGTAAGCACAGATACGCAGTATTTT. Encoded protein: CASSSRGGRVSTDTQYF. This chain connects TRBV5-8 to TRBJ2-3, with 8 bases fitting TRBD2. The J segment lost 0 bases and the V segment lost 3 bases, leaving 9 bases of the junction unmatched. Germline loops: CDR1 SGHTS, CDR2 YDEGEE. CDR3 length equals 17 residues. The whole variable domain, filled in from reference TRBV5-8 and TRBJ2-3, reads EAGVTQSPTHLIKTRGQQATLRCSPISGHTSVYWYQQALGLGLQFLLWYDEGEERNRGNFPPRFSGRQFPNYSSELNVNALELEDSALYLCASSSRGGRVSTDTQYFGPGTRLTVL.

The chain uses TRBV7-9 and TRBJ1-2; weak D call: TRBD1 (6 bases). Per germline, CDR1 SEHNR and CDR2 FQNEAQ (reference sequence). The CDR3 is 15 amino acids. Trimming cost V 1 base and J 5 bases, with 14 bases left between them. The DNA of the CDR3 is TGTGCCAGCAGCTTAGGGCAGGGGTCCTCTTATGGCTACACCTTC. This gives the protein CASSLGQGSSYGYTF.

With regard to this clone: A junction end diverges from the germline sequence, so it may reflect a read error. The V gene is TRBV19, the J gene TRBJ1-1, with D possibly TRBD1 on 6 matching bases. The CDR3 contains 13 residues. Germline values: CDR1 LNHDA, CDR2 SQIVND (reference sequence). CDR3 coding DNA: TGTGCCAGTAGTAGGAAAGGGGACACGGAAGCTTTCTTT. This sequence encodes CASSRKGDTEAFF. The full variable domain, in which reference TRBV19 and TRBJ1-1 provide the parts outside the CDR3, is DGGITQSPKYLFRKEGQNVTLSCEQNLNHDAMYWYRQDPGQGLRLIYYSQIVNDFQKGDIAEGYSVSREKKESFPLTVTSAQKNPTAFYLCASSRKGDTEAFFGQGTRLTVV.

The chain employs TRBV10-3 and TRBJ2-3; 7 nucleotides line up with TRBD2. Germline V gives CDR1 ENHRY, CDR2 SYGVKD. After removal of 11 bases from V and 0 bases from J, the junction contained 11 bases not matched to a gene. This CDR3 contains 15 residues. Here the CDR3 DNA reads TGTGCCCTAGGGGAGGCTAGCGGTAGCACAGATACGCAGTATTTT. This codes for CALGEASGSTDTQYF.

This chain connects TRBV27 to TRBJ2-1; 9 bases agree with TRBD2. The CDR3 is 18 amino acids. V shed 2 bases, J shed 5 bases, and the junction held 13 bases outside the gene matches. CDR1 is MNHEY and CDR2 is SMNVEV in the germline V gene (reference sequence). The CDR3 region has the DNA TGTGCCAGCAGTTTAGTCCCTAGAGCGGGGGGAGAGGACAATGAGCAGTTCTTC. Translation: CASSLVPRAGGEDNEQFF.

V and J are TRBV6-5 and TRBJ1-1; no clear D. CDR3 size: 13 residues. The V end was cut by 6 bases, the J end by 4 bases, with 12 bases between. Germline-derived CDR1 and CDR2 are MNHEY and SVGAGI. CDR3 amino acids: CASSPRDRTEAFF. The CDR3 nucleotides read TGTGCCAGCAGCCCCCGGGATCGCACTGAAGCTTTCTTT.

The CDR3 loop reads CSVMKTGDYGYTF. The CDR3 DNA reads TGCAGCGTTATGAAGACAGGGGACTATGGCTACACCTTC. The V call is TRBV29-1, the J call TRBJ1-2, with 8 bases matching TRBD1. The length of the CDR3 is 13 residues. The germline V gene has CDR1 SQVTM and CDR2 ANQGSEA. V shed 5 bases, J shed 3 bases, and the junction held 5 bases outside the gene matches.